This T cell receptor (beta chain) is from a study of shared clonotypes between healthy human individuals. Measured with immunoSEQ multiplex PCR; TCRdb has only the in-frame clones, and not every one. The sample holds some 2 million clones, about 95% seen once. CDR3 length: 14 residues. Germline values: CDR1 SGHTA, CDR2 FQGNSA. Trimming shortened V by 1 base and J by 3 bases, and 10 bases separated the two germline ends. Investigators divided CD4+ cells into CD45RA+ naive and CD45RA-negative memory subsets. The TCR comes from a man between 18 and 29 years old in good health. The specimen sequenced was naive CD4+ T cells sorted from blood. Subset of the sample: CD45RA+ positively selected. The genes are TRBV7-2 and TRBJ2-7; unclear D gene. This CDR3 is CASSLGFASYEQYF. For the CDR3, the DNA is TGTGCCAGCAGCTTAGGATTTGCGAGCTACGAGCAGTACTTC.